This paragraph reports one TCR beta chain. As processed by the authors: Amplification of reference gene primers was used by the study to estimate nucleated cell counts. Assay used: immunoSEQ multiplex PCR; TCRdb lists only in-frame clones, some missing. V and J calls plus clone size are reproduced from that table; the DNA served to infer D and trimming. The sample shows about 330,000 clones, roughly 85% of them seen only once. The sample comes from a study of blood T cell repertoires in COVID-19. Study overall: Researchers got acute and convalescent COVID-19 samples from the United States, Italy and Spain. PBMCs, B-cell-depleted T cells, or T cells were the source of the cDNA or gDNA that made up the material.

The germline CDR1 and CDR2 sequences are GTSNPN and SVGIG (reference sequence). This CDR3 is built from 14 residues. Trimming stripped 0 bases from V and 8 bases from J, with 13 bases between. The chain couples TRBV30 to TRBJ2-2, with D maybe TRBD1 (5 bases). Sequences were obtained from peripheral blood. The clonotype was recovered from a human donor in a cohort sampled during active COVID-19. The CDR3 bases are TGTGCCTGGAGTGTACATTTAGGGGCTGGGGAGCTGTTTTTT. It codes for CAWSVHLGAGELFF.